This TCR beta chain was identified in a study of shared clonotypes between healthy human individuals. Data came from immunoSEQ multiplex PCR; TCRdb stores just in-frame clones and leaves some out. The sample holds 650,000 to 700,000 clones, roughly 91% seen once. CDR1 and CDR2 from the germline V gene are MDHEN and SYDVKM. This CDR3 spans 14 amino acids. The V gene end was trimmed by 3 bases and the J gene end by 4 bases; junction bases not matched to a gene: 5. The chain employs TRBV28 and TRBJ2-7; 8 bases align to TRBD1. The receptor's source is a man between 18 and 29 years old in good health. Some clones in this sample may be carry-over from other donors' samples. Input material: memory CD8+ T cells from PBMCs. Specified subset: CD45RO+ cells pooled with CCR7-negative TemRA cells. The DNA for the CDR3 is TGTGCCAGCAGTTTCAAGACAGGGGTTTACGAGCAGTACTTC. This codes for CASSFKTGVYEQYF.